This is a list of T cell receptor beta chains from one sample in a study of shared clonotypes between healthy human individuals. The repertoire was sequenced with immunoSEQ multiplex PCR; TCRdb's copy has only in-frame clones and lacks some. The data contain some 1.5 million clones, roughly 95% of them singletons. The source material was naive CD4+ T cells sorted from blood. The receptors were sampled from a man aged 25-40 years in good health. CDR3s leave out the opening cysteine and the closing phenylalanine or tryptophan. Each record gives: CDR3 protein, V gene.

cdr3_aa: ASSYLKNTEAF
v_call: TRBV6-5

cdr3_aa: ASSVDVYSYEQY
v_call: TRBV9

cdr3_aa: ASSPRVIGSYEQY
v_call: TRBV18

cdr3_aa: ASGLSPLAGITNEQF
v_call: TRBV12-5

cdr3_aa: ASSSYRGSYEQY
v_call: TRBV27

cdr3_aa: ASSFGTEAF
v_call: TRBV5-1

cdr3_aa: ATSRDLGLAQSYEQY
v_call: TRBV15

cdr3_aa: ASSLAGGGYEQY
v_call: TRBV11-2

cdr3_aa: ASGQGLRNEQF
v_call: TRBV6-6

cdr3_aa: ASSQDLLTSRYNEQF
v_call: TRBV4-3

cdr3_aa: ASSPRGQGGNTGELF
v_call: TRBV5-1

cdr3_aa: ASRSRGSGNTIY
v_call: TRBV2

cdr3_aa: ASSLTEAGVYEQY
v_call: TRBV7-9

cdr3_aa: ASSPQGVAYEQY
v_call: TRBV9

cdr3_aa: ATRIGGTDTQY
v_call: TRBV19

cdr3_aa: ASSLGTGAYEQY
v_call: TRBV7-9

cdr3_aa: SVTGHAIYGYT
v_call: TRBV29-1

cdr3_aa: ASSPRLAGGILDEQF
v_call: TRBV18

cdr3_aa: ASSERQLRSYEQY
v_call: TRBV7-2

cdr3_aa: ASSPLGESGELF
v_call: TRBV18

cdr3_aa: ASTLKQGVTEAF
v_call: TRBV19

cdr3_aa: ASRLDPAGMGAPGNEQF
v_call: TRBV19

cdr3_aa: ASSRLRQQETQY
v_call: TRBV5-1

cdr3_aa: ATQGTSGSSYEQY
v_call: TRBV6-1

cdr3_aa: ASSRTRAGGRTGELF
v_call: TRBV9

cdr3_aa: ASRNSGGNYEQY
v_call: TRBV25-1

cdr3_aa: ASSSYKNTEAF
v_call: TRBV7-2

cdr3_aa: ASSSIQANYGYT
v_call: TRBV11-2

cdr3_aa: ASSLVASGSGEQF
v_call: TRBV7-6

cdr3_aa: ASSPTGNTEAF
v_call: TRBV7-3

cdr3_aa: ASSPSGRPSGYT
v_call: TRBV6-5

cdr3_aa: ASSLGHRGAGNTIY
v_call: TRBV7-9

cdr3_aa: ASSGRTGSNQPQH
v_call: TRBV19

cdr3_aa: ASSPQDRSGTDTQY
v_call: TRBV4-3

cdr3_aa: ASSLGQYNYGYT
v_call: TRBV5-1

cdr3_aa: ASSAPYRGSETQY
v_call: TRBV11-2

cdr3_aa: ASSLRDGHDYEQY
v_call: TRBV5-6